The source of this T cell receptor beta chain is a study of Ad26.COV2.S vaccination and SARS-CoV-2 variants. Whole-study results and caveats: Estimates derived from TCR breadth and depth analyses may have underestimated total T cell responses.

Profiling relied on immunoSEQ multiplex PCR, and the TCRdb table lists in-frame clones only, not all of them. Among about 390,000 clones listed, approximately 91% were seen once. Details on this clone: The antigen remains unidentified.

The CDR3 runs 15 residues. CDR1 is KGHSH and CDR2 is LQKENI in the germline V gene. V was trimmed by 3 bases and J by 3 bases, leaving 14 bases between them. Noted treatment: roughly 18 received Ad26.COV2.S at low or high dose, single or two shots; a few received placebo; per-sample allocation not given. Each sample was drawn 63 days after the first injection (of vaccine or placebo). Vaccination used an Ad26 vector expressing Wuhan-strain SARS-CoV-2 spike. The V call is TRBV18, the J call TRBJ1-2; D might be TRBD1 (5 bases). This sequence was found in a person between 18 and 65 years old who received the Ad26.COV2.S COVID-19 vaccine or a placebo. The sample was peripheral blood, taken in a trial of Ad26.COV2.S vaccine versus placebo. The DNA of the CDR3 is TGTGCCAGCTCACCGACGGGGCTACCGGACTATGGCTACACCTTC. This translates into CASSPTGLPDYGYTF.